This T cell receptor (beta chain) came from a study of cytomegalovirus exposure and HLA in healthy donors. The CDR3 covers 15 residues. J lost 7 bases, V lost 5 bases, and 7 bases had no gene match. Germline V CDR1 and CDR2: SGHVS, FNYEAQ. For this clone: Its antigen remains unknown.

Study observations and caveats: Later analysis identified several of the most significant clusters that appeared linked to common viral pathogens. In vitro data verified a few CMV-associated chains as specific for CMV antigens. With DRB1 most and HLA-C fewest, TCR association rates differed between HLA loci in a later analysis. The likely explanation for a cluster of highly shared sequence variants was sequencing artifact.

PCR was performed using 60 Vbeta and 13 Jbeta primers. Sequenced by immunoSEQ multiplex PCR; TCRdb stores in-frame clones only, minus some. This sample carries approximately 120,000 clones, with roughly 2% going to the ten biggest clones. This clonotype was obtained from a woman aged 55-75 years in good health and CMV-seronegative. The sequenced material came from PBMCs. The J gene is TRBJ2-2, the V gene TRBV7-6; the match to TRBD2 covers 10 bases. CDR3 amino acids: CASSASGGAIGELFF. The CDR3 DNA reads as TGTGCCAGCAGCGCGAGCGGGGGGGCTATCGGGGAGCTGTTTTTT. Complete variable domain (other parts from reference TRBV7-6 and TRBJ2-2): GAGVSQSPRYKVTKRGQDVALRCDPISGHVSLYWYRQALGQGPEFLTYFNYEAQQDKSGLPNDRFSAERPEGSISTLTIQRTEQRDSAMYRCASSASGGAIGELFFGEGSRLTVL.